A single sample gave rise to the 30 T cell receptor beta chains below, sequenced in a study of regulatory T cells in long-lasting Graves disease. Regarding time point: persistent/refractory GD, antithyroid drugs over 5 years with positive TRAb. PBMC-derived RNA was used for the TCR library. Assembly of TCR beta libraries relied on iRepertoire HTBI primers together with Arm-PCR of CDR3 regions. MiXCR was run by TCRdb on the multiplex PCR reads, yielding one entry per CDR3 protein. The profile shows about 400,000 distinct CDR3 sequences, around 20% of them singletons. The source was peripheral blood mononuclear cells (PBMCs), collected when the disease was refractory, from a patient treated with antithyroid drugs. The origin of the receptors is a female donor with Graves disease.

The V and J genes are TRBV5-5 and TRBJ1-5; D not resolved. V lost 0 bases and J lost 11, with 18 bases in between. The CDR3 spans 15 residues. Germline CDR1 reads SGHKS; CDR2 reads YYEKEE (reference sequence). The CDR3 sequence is CASSLEGRPPWSQHF. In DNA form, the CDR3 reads TGTGCCAGCAGCTTGGAAGGGAGGCCCCCCTGGTCCCAGCATTTT.

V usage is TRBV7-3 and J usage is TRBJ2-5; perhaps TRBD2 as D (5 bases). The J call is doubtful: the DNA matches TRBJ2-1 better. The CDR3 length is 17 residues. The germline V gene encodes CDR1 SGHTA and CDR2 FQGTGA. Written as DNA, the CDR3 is TGTGCCAGCAGCTTAACTGTTTTAACGGGGAAATACAATGAGCAGTTCTTC. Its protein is CASSLTVLTGKYNEQFF.

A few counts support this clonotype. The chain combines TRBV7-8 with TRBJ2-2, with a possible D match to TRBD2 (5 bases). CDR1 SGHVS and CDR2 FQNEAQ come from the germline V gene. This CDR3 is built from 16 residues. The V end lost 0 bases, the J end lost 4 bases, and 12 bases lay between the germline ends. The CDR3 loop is CASSLATGYGTGELFF. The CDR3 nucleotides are TGTGCCAGCAGCTTAGCAACGGGGTACGGCACCGGGGAGCTGTTTTTT.

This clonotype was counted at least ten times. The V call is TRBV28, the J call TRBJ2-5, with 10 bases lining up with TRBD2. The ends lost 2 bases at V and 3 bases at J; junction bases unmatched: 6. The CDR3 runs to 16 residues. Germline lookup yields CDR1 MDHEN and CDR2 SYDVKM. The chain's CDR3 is CASSLTPGTSEETQYF. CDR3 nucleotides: TGTGCCAGCAGTTTAACGCCAGGGACTAGCGAAGAGACCCAGTACTTC. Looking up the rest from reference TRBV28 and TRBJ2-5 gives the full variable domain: DVKVTQSSRYLVKRTGEKVFLECVQDMDHENMFWYRQDPGLGLRLIYFSYDVKMKEKGDIPEGYSVSREKKERFSLILESASTNQTSMYLCASSLTPGTSEETQYFGPGTRLLVL.

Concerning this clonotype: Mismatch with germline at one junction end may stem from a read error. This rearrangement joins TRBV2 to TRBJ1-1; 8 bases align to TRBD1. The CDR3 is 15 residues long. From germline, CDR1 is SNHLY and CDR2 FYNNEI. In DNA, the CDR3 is TGTGCCAGCAGTGGTAGCTGGACAGGGAACACTGAAGCTTTGTTT. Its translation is CASSGSWTGNTEALF.

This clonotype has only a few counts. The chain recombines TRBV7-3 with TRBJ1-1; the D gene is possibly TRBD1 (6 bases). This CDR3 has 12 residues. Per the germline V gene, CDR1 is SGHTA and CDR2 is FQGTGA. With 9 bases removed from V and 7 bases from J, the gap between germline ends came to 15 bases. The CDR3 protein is CASSPTGSEAFF. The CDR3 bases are TGTGCCAGTAGCCCTACAGGGAGTGAAGCTTTCTTT.

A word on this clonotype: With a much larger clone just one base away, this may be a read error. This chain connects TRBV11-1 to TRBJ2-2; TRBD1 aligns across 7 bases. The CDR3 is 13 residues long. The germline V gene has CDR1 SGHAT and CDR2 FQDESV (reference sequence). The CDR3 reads CASRGQNNGELFF. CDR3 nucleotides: TGTGCCAGCAGGGGACAGAACAACGGGGAGCTGTTTTTT.

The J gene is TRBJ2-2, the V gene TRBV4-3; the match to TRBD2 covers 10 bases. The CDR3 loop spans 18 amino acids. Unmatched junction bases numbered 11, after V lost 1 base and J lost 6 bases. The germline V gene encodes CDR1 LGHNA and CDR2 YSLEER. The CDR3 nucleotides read TGCGCCAGCAGCCAAGTTCTAGCGGGAGTTCGTTATGCCGGGGAGCTGTTTTTT. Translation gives CASSQVLAGVRYAGELFF.

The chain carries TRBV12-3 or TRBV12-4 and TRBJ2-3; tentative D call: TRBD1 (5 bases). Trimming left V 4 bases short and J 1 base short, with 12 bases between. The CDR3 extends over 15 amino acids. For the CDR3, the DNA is TGTGCCAGCAGTTCCCTAGGGGAACGCACAGATACGCAGTATTTT. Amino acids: CASSSLGERTDTQYF.

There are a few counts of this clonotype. CDR3 amino acids: CASSLEENTEAFF. In DNA form, the CDR3 reads TGTGCCAGCAGTTTAGAGGAGAACACTGAAGCTTTCTTT. The gene calls are TRBV12-3 or TRBV12-4 and TRBJ1-1; D gene unclear. The CDR3 is 13 amino acids. Trimming cost V 1 base and J 1 base, with 4 bases left between them.

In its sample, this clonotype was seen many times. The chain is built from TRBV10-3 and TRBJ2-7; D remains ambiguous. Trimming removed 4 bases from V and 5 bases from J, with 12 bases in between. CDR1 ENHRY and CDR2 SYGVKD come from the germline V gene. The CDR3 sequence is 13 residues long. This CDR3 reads CAISAAEFDEQYF. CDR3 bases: TGTGCCATCAGTGCGGCTGAATTTGACGAGCAGTACTTC.

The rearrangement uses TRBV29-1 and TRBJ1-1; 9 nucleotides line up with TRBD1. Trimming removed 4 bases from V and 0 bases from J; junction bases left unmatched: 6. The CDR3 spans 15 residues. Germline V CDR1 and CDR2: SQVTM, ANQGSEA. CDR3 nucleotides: TGCAGCGTTGTCAAGGACAGGGGTGTGAACACTGAAGCTTTCTTT. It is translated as CSVVKDRGVNTEAFF.

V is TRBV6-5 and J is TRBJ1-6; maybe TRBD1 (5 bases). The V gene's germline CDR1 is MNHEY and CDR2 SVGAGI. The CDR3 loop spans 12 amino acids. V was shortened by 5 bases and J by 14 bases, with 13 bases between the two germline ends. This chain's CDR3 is CASSGASLTLHF. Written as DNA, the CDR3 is TGTGCCAGCAGTGGGGCTTCTCTAACCCTCCACTTT.

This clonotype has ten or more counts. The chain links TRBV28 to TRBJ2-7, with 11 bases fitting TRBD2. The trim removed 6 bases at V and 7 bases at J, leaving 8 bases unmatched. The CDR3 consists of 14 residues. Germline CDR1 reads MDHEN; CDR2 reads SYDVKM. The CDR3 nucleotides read TGTGCCAGCAGGATGGGACTAGCGGTACTGGAGCAGTACTTC. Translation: CASRMGLAVLEQYF.

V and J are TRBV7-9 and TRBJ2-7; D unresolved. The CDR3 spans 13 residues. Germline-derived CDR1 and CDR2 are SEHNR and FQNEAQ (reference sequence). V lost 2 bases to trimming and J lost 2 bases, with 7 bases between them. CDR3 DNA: TGTGCCAGCAGCTTAAACGGGCCCTACGAGCAGTACTTC. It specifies CASSLNGPYEQYF.

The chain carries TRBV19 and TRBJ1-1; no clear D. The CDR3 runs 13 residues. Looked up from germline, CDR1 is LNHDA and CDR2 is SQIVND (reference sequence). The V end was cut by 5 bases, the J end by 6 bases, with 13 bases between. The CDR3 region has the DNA TGTGCCAGTAGTCTTCATTCGAAGTCTGAAGCTTTCTTT. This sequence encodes CASSLHSKSEAFF. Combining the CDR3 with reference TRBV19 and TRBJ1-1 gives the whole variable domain DGGITQSPKYLFRKEGQNVTLSCEQNLNHDAMYWYRQDPGQGLRLIYYSQIVNDFQKGDIAEGYSVSREKKESFPLTVTSAQKNPTAFYLCASSLHSKSEAFFGQGTRLTVV.

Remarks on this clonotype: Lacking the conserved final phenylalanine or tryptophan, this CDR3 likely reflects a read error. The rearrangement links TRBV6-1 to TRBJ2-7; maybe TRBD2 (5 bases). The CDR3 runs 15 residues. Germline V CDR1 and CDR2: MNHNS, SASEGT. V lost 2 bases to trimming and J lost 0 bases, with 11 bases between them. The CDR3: CASSEPWTSSYEQYS. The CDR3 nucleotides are TGTGCCAGCAGTGAACCCTGGACTTCCTCCTACGAGCAGTACTCC.

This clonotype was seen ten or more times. CDR3 in DNA: TGTGCCAGCAGCTCCAGGGTTAAGAGCTCCTACGAGCAGTACTTC. Protein: CASSSRVKSSYEQYF. The genes are TRBV7-2 and TRBJ2-7; weak D call: TRBD1 (5 bases). CDR3 length: 15 residues. Germline CDR1 SGHTA, CDR2 FQGNSA. V gave up 4 bases and J gave up 0 bases, with 13 bases separating them. Looking up the rest from reference TRBV7-2 and TRBJ2-7 gives the full variable domain: GAGVSQSPSNKVTEKGKDVELRCDPISGHTALYWYRQSLGQGLEFLIYFQGNSAPDKSGLPSDRFSAERTGGSVSTLTIQRTQQEDSAVYLCASSSRVKSSYEQYFGPGTRLTVT.

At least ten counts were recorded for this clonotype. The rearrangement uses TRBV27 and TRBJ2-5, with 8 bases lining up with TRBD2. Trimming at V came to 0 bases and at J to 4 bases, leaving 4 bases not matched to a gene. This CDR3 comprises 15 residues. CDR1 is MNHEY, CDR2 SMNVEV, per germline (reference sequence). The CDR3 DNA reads TGTGCCAGCAGTTTATCGGTGCTAGCGGGAGAGACCCAGTACTTC. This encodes CASSLSVLAGETQYF.

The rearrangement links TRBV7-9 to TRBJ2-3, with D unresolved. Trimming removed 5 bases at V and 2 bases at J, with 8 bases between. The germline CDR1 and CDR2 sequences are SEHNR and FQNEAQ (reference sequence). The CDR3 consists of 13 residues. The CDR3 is CASSKRPTDTQYF. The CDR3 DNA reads TGTGCCAGCAGCAAACGGCCCACAGATACGCAGTATTTT.

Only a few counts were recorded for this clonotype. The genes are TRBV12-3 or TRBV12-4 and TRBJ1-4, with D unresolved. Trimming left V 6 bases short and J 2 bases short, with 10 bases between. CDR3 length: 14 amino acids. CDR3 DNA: TGTGCCAGCAGGCCGACAAGTACTAATGAAAAACTGTTTTTT. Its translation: CASRPTSTNEKLFF.

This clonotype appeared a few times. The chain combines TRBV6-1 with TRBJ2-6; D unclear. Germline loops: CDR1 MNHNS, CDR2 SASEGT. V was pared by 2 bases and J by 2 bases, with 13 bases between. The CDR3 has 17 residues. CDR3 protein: CASSEKQGFAGANVLTF. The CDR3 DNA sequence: TGTGCCAGCAGTGAAAAACAAGGATTTGCTGGGGCCAACGTCCTGACTTTC.

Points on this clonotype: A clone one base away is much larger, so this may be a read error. CDR3 DNA sequence: TGTGCCAGCAGCATGCGCCAACTGGAACAAGCTCGGTACTTC. It specifies CASSMRQLEQARYF. The chain links TRBV7-2 to TRBJ2-7; D not certain. In germline, CDR1 is SGHTA, CDR2 FQGNSA. This CDR3 spans 14 amino acids. V was pared by 5 bases and J by 12 bases, with 23 bases between. The full variable domain, in which reference TRBV7-2 and TRBJ2-7 provide the parts outside the CDR3, is GAGVSQSPSNKVTEKGKDVELRCDPISGHTALYWYRQSLGQGLEFLIYFQGNSAPDKSGLPSDRFSAERTGGSVSTLTIQRTQQEDSAVYLCASSMRQLEQARYFGPGTRLTVT.

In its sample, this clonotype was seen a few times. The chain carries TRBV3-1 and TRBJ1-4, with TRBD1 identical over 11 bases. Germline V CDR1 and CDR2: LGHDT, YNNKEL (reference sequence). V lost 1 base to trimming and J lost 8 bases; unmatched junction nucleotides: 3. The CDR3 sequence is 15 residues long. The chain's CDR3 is CASSQAWTGGEKLFF. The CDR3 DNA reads TGTGCCAGCAGCCAAGCATGGACAGGGGGCGAAAAACTGTTTTTT. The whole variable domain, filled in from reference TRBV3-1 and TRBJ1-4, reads DTAVSQTPKYLVTQMGNDKSIKCEQNLGHDTMYWYKQDSKKFLKIMFSYNNKELIINETVPNRFSPKSPDKAHLNLHINSLELGDSAVYFCASSQAWTGGEKLFFGSGTQLSVL.

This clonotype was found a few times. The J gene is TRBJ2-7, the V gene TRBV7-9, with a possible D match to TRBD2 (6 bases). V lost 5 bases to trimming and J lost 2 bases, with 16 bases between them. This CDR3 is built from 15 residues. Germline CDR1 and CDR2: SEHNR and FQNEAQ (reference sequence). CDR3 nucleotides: TGTGCCAGCAGCCCAGTAATCGCGGGACCCTACGAGCAGTACTTC. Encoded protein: CASSPVIAGPYEQYF.

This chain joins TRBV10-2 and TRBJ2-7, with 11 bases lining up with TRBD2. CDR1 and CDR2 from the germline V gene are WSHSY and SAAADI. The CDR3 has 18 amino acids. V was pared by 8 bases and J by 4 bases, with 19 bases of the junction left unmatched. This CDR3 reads CASGPGGLTSGRLYEQYF. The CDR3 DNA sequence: TGCGCCAGCGGCCCTGGGGGTCTCACTAGCGGGAGACTGTACGAGCAGTACTTC.

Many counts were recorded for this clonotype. CDR3 bases: TGTGCCAGCAGTTTTCTATCCCCGGCGGAGCAGTACTTC. Translation: CASSFLSPAEQYF. The chain links TRBV28 to TRBJ2-7, with D hard to call. V shed 3 bases and J shed 7 bases, with 13 bases lying between them. Germline-derived CDR1 and CDR2 are MDHEN and SYDVKM. The CDR3 is made up of 13 amino acids.

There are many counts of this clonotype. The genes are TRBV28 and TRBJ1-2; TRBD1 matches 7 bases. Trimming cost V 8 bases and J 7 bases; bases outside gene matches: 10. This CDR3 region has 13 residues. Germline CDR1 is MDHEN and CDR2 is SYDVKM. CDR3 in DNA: TGTGCCAGCTTAAAAGGGGGCAGAGTTGGCTACACCTTC. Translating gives CASLKGGRVGYTF.

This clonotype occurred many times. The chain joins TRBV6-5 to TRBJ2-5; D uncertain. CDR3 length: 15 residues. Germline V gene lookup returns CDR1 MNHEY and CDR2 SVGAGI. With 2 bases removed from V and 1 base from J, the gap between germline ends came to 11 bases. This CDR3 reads CASSYGPDFQETQYF. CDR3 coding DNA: TGTGCCAGCAGTTACGGTCCAGATTTCCAAGAGACCCAGTACTTC.

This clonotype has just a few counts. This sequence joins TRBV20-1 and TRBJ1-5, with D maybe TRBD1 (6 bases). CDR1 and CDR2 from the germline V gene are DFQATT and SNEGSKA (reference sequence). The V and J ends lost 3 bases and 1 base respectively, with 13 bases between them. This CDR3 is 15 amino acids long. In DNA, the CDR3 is TGCAGTGCTAGTGGGCAGGGGTACAGCAATCAGCCCCAGCATTTT. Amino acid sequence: CSASGQGYSNQPQHF.